This TCR beta chain was identified during a study of OX40 agonist ivuxolimab in advanced cancers. Looking at the study overall: People who had prior anti-PD-1, anti-PD-L1 or anti-CTLA-4 therapy could take part, and roughly 40% had some. Three patients responded partially, comprising one with hepatocellular carcinoma and two with cutaneous melanoma.

The assay was immunoSEQ multiplex PCR, and TCRdb's table has in-frame clones only and misses some. Of 110,000 or so clones in the sample, 91% were seen once. The source was CD4+ or CD8+ T cells sorted from blood, collected in a trial of the OX40 agonist ivuxolimab. The receptor's source is an adult with an advanced solid tumor such as melanoma, head and neck, liver or kidney cancer.

CDR3 sequence: CASSHPQGTNQPQHF. CDR3 in DNA: TGTGCCAGCAGTCACCCACAGGGCACCAATCAGCCCCAGCATTTT. The chain has TRBV6-5 and TRBJ1-5; D possibly corresponds to TRBD1 (6 bases). Germline V gives CDR1 MNHEY, CDR2 SVGAGI. V was shortened by 5 bases and J by 3 bases, with 14 bases between the two germline ends. This CDR3 has 15 amino acids.